Each of the 19 T cell receptor beta chains below was sequenced from the same sample in a study of blood T cell repertoires in COVID-19. Clones were read by immunoSEQ multiplex PCR, and TCRdb kept only the in-frame ones, dropping some. This table has a few hundred thousand clones, approximately 86% appearing once. Sequencing input: peripheral blood. The receptors stem from a man younger than 35 with active or convalescent COVID-19.

J is TRBJ1-2 and V is TRBV28; weak D call: TRBD1 (5 bases). V was clipped by 4 bases and J by 8 bases, with 11 bases between them. In germline, CDR1 is MDHEN, CDR2 SYDVKM. The CDR3 runs 12 residues. The CDR3 DNA is TGTGCCAGCAGTTCCGACAGATACGGCTACACCTTC. The encoded protein is CASSSDRYGYTF.

The rearrangement uses TRBV4-3 and TRBJ1-1; a possible D gene is TRBD1 (5 bases). Germline CDR1 LGHNA, CDR2 YSLEER. This CDR3 is built from 14 residues. Trimming took 3 bases from V and 0 from J, leaving 8 bases between them. The CDR3 reads CASSHDSLNTEAFF. The CDR3 DNA sequence: TGCGCCAGCAGCCATGACAGTTTGAACACTGAAGCTTTCTTT.

V is TRBV4-1 and J is TRBJ2-7, with TRBD2 matching 7 bases. This CDR3 is built from 18 residues. Trimming cost V 1 base and J 2 bases; bases outside gene matches: 14. Germline V CDR1 and CDR2: MGHRA, YSYEKL. CDR3 bases: TGCGCCAGCAGCCAAGGTCGTTTCGGGGGGATGACCCCCTACGAGCAGTACTTC. The encoded protein is CASSQGRFGGMTPYEQYF.

The DNA of the CDR3 is TGTGCCAGCAGTTTTCGCCCGGGACAGGGGGGCAGGGAGCAGTACTTC. Its protein is CASSFRPGQGGREQYF. V and J are TRBV6-5 and TRBJ2-7, with 11 bases fitting TRBD1. This CDR3 contains 16 residues. Germline V gives CDR1 MNHEY, CDR2 SVGAGI. The V gene end was trimmed by 4 bases and the J gene end by 7 bases; junction bases not matched to a gene: 12.

The J gene is TRBJ1-5, the V gene TRBV28; 10 bases agree with TRBD1. The CDR3 has 15 residues. V was clipped by 8 bases and J by 9 bases; unmatched bases: 13. CDR1 MDHEN and CDR2 SYDVKM come from the germline V gene. Here the CDR3 reads CASLERQGALGPQHF. CDR3 DNA: TGTGCCAGCCTAGAAAGACAGGGGGCCCTCGGGCCCCAGCATTTT.

The chain uses TRBV10-3 and TRBJ2-7; D unclear. Germline CDR1 ENHRY, CDR2 SYGVKD. The V end lost 5 bases, the J end lost 3 bases, and 11 bases lay between the germline ends. CDR3 length: 13 residues. Here the CDR3 DNA reads TGTGCCATCAGTTCGACAACCTACTACGAGCAGTACTTC. Protein: CAISSTTYYEQYF.

For the CDR3, the DNA is TGTGCCAGCGGGGCCGGGGGGCAGTATTTT. Amino acids: CASGAGGQYF. The rearrangement links TRBV9 to TRBJ2-3; D is possibly TRBD2 (6 bases). The CDR3 has 10 amino acids. V was clipped by 7 bases and J by 11 bases, with 11 bases between them. Germline lookup yields CDR1 SGDLS and CDR2 YYNGEE. The full variable domain, in which reference TRBV9 and TRBJ2-3 provide the parts outside the CDR3, is DSGVTQTPKHLITATGQRVTLRCSPRSGDLSVYWYQQSLDQGLQFLIQYYNGEERAKGNILERFSAQQFPDLHSELNLSSLELGDSALYFCASGAGGQYFGPGTRLTVL.

The chain uses TRBV5-4 and TRBJ1-4; D perhaps matches TRBD1 (5 bases). V was pared by 4 bases and J by 3 bases, with 10 bases between. The CDR3 runs to 14 residues. Germline CDR1 is SGHNT and CDR2 is YYREEE (reference sequence). The CDR3 DNA reads as TGTGCCAGCAGCGCAGGGTTGTCTAATGAAAAACTGTTTTTT. Its protein is CASSAGLSNEKLFF.

The chain couples TRBV29-1 to TRBJ1-2; D is unclear. Trimming left V 6 bases short and J 4 bases short, with 18 bases between. Germline values: CDR1 SQVTM, CDR2 ANQGSEA. The CDR3 runs 14 residues. The CDR3 region has the DNA TGCAGCGTAGCACGCGAACACGGCGGCTATGGCTACACCTTC. It yields the protein CSVAREHGGYGYTF.

The chain couples TRBV7-2 to TRBJ2-7; D call uncertain. The CDR3 length is 14 residues. Germline V gene lookup returns CDR1 SGHTA and CDR2 FQGNSA. Between the trimmed V and J ends, which lost 5 bases and 7 bases, there was a span of 18 bases. The CDR3 DNA sequence: TGTGCCAGCAGCCCCTTCGGGTTATCGGAGGAGCAGTACTTC. Translation: CASSPFGLSEEQYF.

This clone was seen a few times. The rearrangement uses TRBV4-2 and TRBJ2-7, with 10 nucleotides matching TRBD2. The CDR3 is made up of 15 amino acids. With 0 bases clipped from V and 6 bases from J, the junction kept 5 bases outside the gene matches. Germline V gene sequence: CDR1 LGHNA, CDR2 YNFKEQ. CDR3 bases: TGTGCCAGCAGCCAAGACCCTAGCGGGAGAGGCGAGCAGTACTTC. Its protein product is CASSQDPSGRGEQYF.

This clone has just a few counts. The V call is TRBV12-3 or TRBV12-4, the J call TRBJ1-1; no definite D call. V shed 7 bases and J shed 7 bases, with 16 bases lying between them. This CDR3 region has 13 residues. CDR3 region: CASTPEVYDEAFF. As DNA, the CDR3 is TGTGCCAGCACCCCGGAGGTCTATGATGAAGCTTTCTTT.

The chain joins TRBV11-3 to TRBJ2-1; a weak D match, TRBD2 (6 bases). The CDR3 is 13 residues long. CDR1 is SGHNT, CDR2 YENEEA, per germline. Trimming left V 2 bases short and J 5 bases short, with 7 bases between. CDR3 in amino acids: CASSLSSDNEQFF. The CDR3 DNA follows: TGTGCCAGCAGCTTATCTAGCGACAATGAGCAGTTCTTC.

The V gene is TRBV13, the J gene TRBJ2-7; D possibly corresponds to TRBD2 (5 bases). CDR1 and CDR2 from the germline V gene are PRHDT and FYEKMQ (reference sequence). CDR3 length: 14 amino acids. The ends were cut back, 7 bases at V and 5 bases at J, with 18 bases in the middle. The CDR3 loop reads CASKLSLSGNEQYF. The CDR3 nucleotides read TGTGCCAGCAAACTATCCCTGTCGGGGAACGAGCAGTACTTC.

The rearrangement links TRBV12-3 or TRBV12-4 to TRBJ1-1; no reliable D call. Trimming took off 2 bases at V and 1 base at J, with 5 bases between the two ends. There are 13 residues in the CDR3. The CDR3 region has the DNA TGTGCCAGCAGTTTATCCCAGAACACTGAAGCTTTCTTT. This gives the protein CASSLSQNTEAFF.

This clone was counted only a few times. CDR3 sequence reads: CASGGHGYGYTF. Here the CDR3 DNA reads TGTGCCAGCGGGGGCCACGGCTATGGCTACACCTTC. V usage is TRBV9 and J usage is TRBJ1-2, with TRBD1 as a possible D gene (6 bases). Germline CDR1 and CDR2: SGDLS and YYNGEE. V lost 7 bases and J 4 bases, leaving 11 bases between the germline ends. This CDR3 has 12 residues.

This clone was recorded a few times. V usage is TRBV11-2 and J usage is TRBJ1-4; D is unclear. CDR3 length: 12 residues. Trimming took off 6 bases at V and 8 bases at J, with 10 bases between the two ends. Germline assignment: CDR1 SGHAT and CDR2 FQNNGV. CDR3 loop: CASSSSPEKLFF. The CDR3 DNA reads TGTGCCAGCAGTTCCTCTCCCGAAAAACTGTTTTTT.

Here the CDR3 reads CASSDSGQNTEAFF. CDR3 nucleotide sequence: TGCGCCAGCAGTGATAGCGGGCAGAACACTGAAGCTTTCTTT. This chain connects TRBV10-1 to TRBJ1-1; D call uncertain. Trimming shortened V by 3 bases and J by 1 base, and 9 bases separated the two germline ends. This CDR3 is 14 amino acids long. The germline CDR1 and CDR2 sequences are WNHNN and SYGVQD (reference sequence).

The chain carries TRBV7-8 and TRBJ1-3; maybe TRBD1 (6 bases). This CDR3 comprises 16 residues. Trimming stripped 5 bases from V and 4 bases from J, with 18 bases between. In germline, CDR1 is SGHVS, CDR2 FQNEAQ. For the CDR3, the DNA is TGTGCCAGCAGCCCCTTACAGGGTCTGCAAGGAAACACCATATATTTT. It is translated as CASSPLQGLQGNTIYF. Drawing the rest from reference TRBV7-8 and TRBJ1-3, the complete variable domain is GAGVSQSPRYKVAKRGQDVALRCDPISGHVSLFWYQQALGQGPEFLTYFQNEAQLDKSGLPSDRFFAERPEGSVSTLKIQRTQQEDSAVYLCASSPLQGLQGNTIYFGEGSWLTVV.